The next 10 T cell receptor beta chains were all read from a single sample in a study of shared clonotypes between healthy human individuals. Profiled with immunoSEQ multiplex PCR; TCRdb holds only in-frame clones, not every one. The table includes 2.5 million or so clones, roughly nine tenths detected once. The material sequenced was naive CD4+ T cells sorted from blood. Documented subset: CD45RA+ positively selected. The receptors shown here come from a man younger than 35 in good health.

The chain employs TRBV5-4 and TRBJ2-5; D not resolved. Germline V gene data show CDR1 as SGHNT and CDR2 as YYREEE (reference sequence). V shed 2 bases and J shed 5 bases, with 10 bases lying between them. The length of the CDR3 is 13 residues. The CDR3 DNA follows: TGTGCCAGCAGCTTTTATCCGCTGGAGACCCAGTACTTC. Its translation: CASSFYPLETQYF.

This chain connects TRBV30 to TRBJ1-5; tentatively, D is TRBD1 (6 bases). V lost 3 bases and J lost 3, with 24 bases in between. Germline values: CDR1 GTSNPN, CDR2 SVGIG (reference sequence). The CDR3 consists of 18 residues. The DNA of the CDR3 is TGTGCCTGGAGCGCAGACGGACAGCTTAACTTATTCAATCAGCCCCAGCATTTT. It encodes CAWSADGQLNLFNQPQHF.

The chain joins TRBV20-1 to TRBJ2-5; D is ambiguous. Gene TRBJ2-7 matches the end of the DNA better, so the J call may be wrong. Per the germline V gene, CDR1 is DFQATT and CDR2 is SNEGSKA (reference sequence). The CDR3 loop spans 11 amino acids. The CDR3 sequence: CSAQRTNEQYF. The CDR3 bases are TGCAGTGCTCAACGCACGAACGAGCAGTACTTC.

V gene TRBV18 combines with J gene TRBJ2-2, with 8 bases that match TRBD2. Germline assignment: CDR1 KGHSH and CDR2 LQKENI. With V trimmed by 2 bases and J by 5 bases, 10 bases remained unmatched. The CDR3 has 17 amino acids. The CDR3, as DNA: TGTGCCAGCTCACCATTAACCAGCGGGAGTACGACCGGGGAGCTGTTTTTT. It is translated as CASSPLTSGSTTGELFF.

The rearrangement links TRBV9 to TRBJ2-2, with TRBD1 matching 8 bases. The CDR3 contains 14 residues. V shed 2 bases, J shed 7 bases, and the junction held 4 bases outside the gene matches. The V gene's germline CDR1 is SGDLS and CDR2 YYNGEE. CDR3 in amino acids: CASSVTGVNGELFF. The CDR3 bases are TGTGCCAGCAGCGTGACAGGGGTTAACGGGGAGCTGTTTTTT.

The chain links TRBV7-2 to TRBJ2-4; TRBD1 is a possible D gene (6 bases). V lost 0 bases, J lost 3 bases, and 9 bases lay in between. The CDR3 is 15 amino acids. Per the germline V gene, CDR1 is SGHTA and CDR2 is FQGNSA. Here the CDR3 reads CASSLAGGVKNIQYF. The CDR3 coding sequence is TGTGCCAGCAGCTTAGCAGGGGGAGTCAAAAACATTCAGTACTTC.

Only a few counts were recorded for this clone. Additional DNA sequences in this sample encode the identical CDR3. This chain joins TRBV7-9 and TRBJ1-6; D call uncertain. Germline values: CDR1 SEHNR, CDR2 FQNEAQ (reference sequence). The CDR3 is 12 residues long. V was cut by 1 base and J by 10 bases, with 5 bases left in between. CDR3 coding DNA: TGTGCCAGCAGCTTAGTGTTATCACCCCTCCACTTT. Protein sequence: CASSLVLSPLHF.

The rearrangement uses TRBV4-3 and TRBJ1-1, with D uncertain. The CDR3 sequence is 14 residues long. Looked up from germline, CDR1 is LGHNA and CDR2 is YSLEER. Trimming stripped 1 base from V and 0 bases from J, with 6 bases between. The CDR3 loop is CASSQGRLNTEAFF. DNA of the CDR3: TGCGCCAGCAGCCAAGGACGATTGAACACTGAAGCTTTCTTT.

The chain joins TRBV5-1 to TRBJ2-7, with 9 positions matching TRBD1. Per germline, CDR1 SGHRS and CDR2 YFSETQ. V gave up 5 bases and J gave up 2 bases; unmatched junction bases: 5. CDR3 length: 14 amino acids. CDR3 in amino acids: CASRGTGITYEQYF. In DNA, the CDR3 is TGCGCCAGCAGGGGGACAGGGATTACCTACGAGCAGTACTTC.

The chain carries TRBV4-3 and TRBJ2-4, with D perhaps TRBD1 (5 bases). In germline, CDR1 is LGHNA, CDR2 YSLEER. This CDR3 has 14 amino acids. The V end lost 0 bases, the J end lost 10 bases, and 13 bases lay between the germline ends. CDR3 region: CASSQDRQQGIQYF. The CDR3 DNA reads TGCGCCAGCAGCCAAGATAGACAGCAGGGAATTCAGTACTTC.